This is a list of T cell receptor beta chains from one sample in a study of T cells in tumors after PD-1 blockade. Profiled with immunoSEQ multiplex PCR; TCRdb holds only in-frame clones, not every one. The table includes roughly 13,000 clones, about 66% detected once. This material consisted of tumor tissue, taken after anti-PD-1 treatment. The receptors derive from a human donor with cutaneous squamous cell carcinoma. CDR3s include the opening cysteine and the closing phenylalanine or tryptophan. A D gene is named only where the DNA matches it firmly. Size values are once, few and many counts, or a class for expanded clones, and some rows have none.

clone size	D gene	V gene	J gene	CDR3 protein	CDR3 DNA
few	TRBD1	TRBV6-4	TRBJ1-1	CASTLRDRDTEAFF	TGTGCCAGCACCCTCCGGGACAGGGACACTGAAGCTTTCTTT
.	TRBD2	TRBV28	TRBJ2-2	CASSSASGNGGELFF	TGTGCCAGCAGTTCGGCTAGCGGGAATGGCGGGGAGCTGTTTTTT
.	.	TRBV12-3/TRBV12-4	TRBJ2-2	CASSQIPGELFF	TGTGCCAGCAGTCAAATTCCCGGGGAGCTGTTTTTT
.	.	TRBV5-1	TRBJ1-6	CASSSEVSPLHF	TGCGCCAGCAGCTCGGAGGTATCACCCCTCCACTTT
.	.	TRBV2	TRBJ2-7	CASRRDGESYEQYF	TGTGCCAGCAGGCGGGACGGCGAGTCCTACGAGCAGTACTTC
medium-sized	TRBD1	TRBV3-1/TRBV3-2	TRBJ1-1	CASSPGQANTEAFF	TGTGCCAGCAGCCCCGGACAGGCGAACACTGAAGCTTTCTTT
.	.	TRBV12-3/TRBV12-4	TRBJ1-2	CASSPRANYGYTF	TGTGCCAGCAGTCCGCGGGCAAACTATGGCTACACCTTC
large	.	TRBV3-1/TRBV3-2	TRBJ1-6	CASSEKGVNGDSPLHF	TGTGCCAGCAGTGAAAAGGGGGTCAATGGGGATTCACCCCTCCACTTT
.	.	TRBV28	TRBJ1-2	CASSLYRAFTF	TGTGCCAGCAGTTTGTACAGGGCATTCACCTTC
.	TRBD1	TRBV2	TRBJ1-2	CASSEGQGIYGYTF	TGTGCCAGCAGTGAGGGACAGGGTATATATGGCTACACCTTC
.	.	TRBV10-3	TRBJ2-7	CAISVGSVSEQYF	TGTGCCATCAGTGTCGGGTCCGTTTCCGAGCAGTACTTC
.	TRBD1	TRBV7-2	TRBJ2-3	CASRLRQGGTQYF	TGTGCCAGCAGACTACGACAGGGGGGTACGCAGTATTTT
.	.	TRBV3-1/TRBV3-2	TRBJ2-5	CASSQRGRSQETQYF	TGTGCCAGCAGCCAAAGGGGACGGTCGCAAGAGACCCAGTACTTC
medium-sized	TRBD1	TRBV7-9	TRBJ1-1	CASSLAQGAETEAFF	TGTGCCAGCAGCTTAGCTCAGGGGGCTGAGACTGAAGCTTTCTTT
.	TRBD2	TRBV11-3	TRBJ2-1	CASSLGTSGGVGEQFF	TGTGCCAGCAGCCTAGGGACTAGCGGGGGGGTAGGAGAGCAGTTCTTC
.	TRBD1	TRBV6-2/TRBV6-3	TRBJ1-5	CASSPYTGVVLGQPQHF	TGTGCCAGCAGCCCCTATACAGGGGTAGTACTTGGTCAGCCCCAGCATTTT
.	TRBD1	TRBV30	TRBJ2-5	CAWRAWTGRETQYF	TGTGCCTGGAGAGCCTGGACAGGGAGGGAGACCCAGTACTTC
.	TRBD1	TRBV2	TRBJ1-5	CASSGDRGDGQPQHF	TGTGCCAGCAGCGGGGACAGGGGTGATGGGCAGCCCCAGCATTTT
.	.	TRBV5-1	TRBJ2-7	CASSLMTGVYEQYF	TGCGCCAGCAGCTTAATGACAGGCGTCTACGAGCAGTACTTC
.	.	TRBV28	TRBJ1-2	CASSFPYTF	TGTGCCAGCAGTTTTCCCTACACCTTC
.	.	TRBV7-5	TRBJ2-7	CVRSPIEKWYEQYF	TGTGTCAGAAGCCCCATCGAGAAGTGGTACGAGCAGTACTTC
.	.	TRBV10-2	TRBJ2-3	CACERTGESTDTQYF	TGCGCCTGCGAGCGGACGGGGGAGAGCACAGATACGCAGTATTTT
.	.	TRBV9	TRBJ2-2	CASSRGTANTGELFF	TGTGCCAGCAGCCGCGGGACGGCGAACACCGGGGAGCTGTTTTTT
.	.	TRBV14	TRBJ2-5	CASSQGPLQTQYF	TGTGCCAGCAGCCAAGGCCCCCTCCAGACCCAGTACTTC
few	.	TRBV18	TRBJ2-7	CASSPSAYEQYF	TGTGCCAGCTCACCCAGCGCGTACGAGCAGTACTTC
.	TRBD2	TRBV3-1/TRBV3-2	TRBJ2-5	CASSLRQLAGAPTQYF	TGTGCCAGCAGCCTAAGACAACTAGCGGGGGCCCCGACCCAGTACTTC
.	TRBD2	TRBV6-5	TRBJ2-7	CASSWTSGGEQYF	TGTGCCAGCAGTTGGACTAGCGGGGGCGAGCAGTACTTC
.	TRBD2	TRBV5-1	TRBJ2-1	CASSQGLAGNSYNEQFF	TGCGCCAGCAGCCAAGGACTAGCGGGAAACTCCTACAATGAGCAGTTCTTC
.	TRBD1	TRBV28	TRBJ1-2	CASISAGTGSYGYTF	TGTGCCAGCATCTCCGCCGGGACAGGGAGCTATGGCTACACCTTC
.	TRBD1	TRBV5-1	TRBJ2-5	CASSLQGRVQETQYF	TGCGCCAGCAGCCTACAGGGGAGAGTACAAGAGACCCAGTACTTC
few	TRBD1	TRBV3-1/TRBV3-2	TRBJ1-2	CASSHRGANYGYTF	TGTGCCAGCAGCCACAGGGGGGCTAACTATGGCTACACCTTC
.	.	TRBV11-3	TRBJ2-7	CASSLRAPSYEQYF	TGTGCCAGCAGCTTAAGGGCACCTTCCTACGAGCAGTACTTC
hyperexpanded	TRBD2	TRBV10-2	TRBJ2-3	CASRRILAGGPEGTQYF	TGCGCCAGCAGGAGGATACTAGCGGGGGGTCCCGAGGGTACGCAGTATTTT
.	TRBD2	TRBV10-3	TRBJ2-1	CAISVPLAGGPVEQFF	TGTGCCATCAGTGTCCCCCTAGCGGGGGGGCCTGTTGAGCAGTTCTTC
.	.	TRBV5-4	TRBJ2-5	CASSKDLQPRYQETQYF	TGTGCCAGCAGCAAGGACCTCCAGCCGAGGTACCAAGAGACCCAGTACTTC
few	TRBD2	TRBV10-3	TRBJ2-7	CAISRLAGGHYEQYF	TGTGCCATCAGTCGACTAGCGGGAGGTCACTACGAGCAGTACTTC
.	.	TRBV7-9	TRBJ1-6	CASRTGHNSPLHF	TGTGCCAGCAGGACAGGTCATAATTCACCCCTCCACTTT
.	.	TRBV6-1	TRBJ2-7	CASSEALMGPSYEQYF	TGTGCCAGCAGTGAAGCTCTTATGGGACCAAGTTACGAGCAGTACTTC
few	.	TRBV7-9	TRBJ2-1	CASSLGNEQFF	TGTGCCAGCAGCTTGGGCAATGAGCAGTTCTTC
.	TRBD2	TRBV13	TRBJ2-5	CASSPQRGGAETQYF	TGTGCCAGCAGCCCCCAGCGGGGGGGTGCGGAGACCCAGTACTTC
.	.	TRBV28	TRBJ1-1	CASSEFRGGATLNTEAFF	TGTGCCAGCAGTGAATTTCGGGGCGGAGCTACTTTGAACACTGAAGCTTTCTTT
.	.	TRBV10-1	TRBJ2-5	CASSESRGKETQYF	TGCGCCAGCAGTGAGTCCCGGGGGAAAGAGACCCAGTACTTC
.	.	TRBV18	TRBJ1-2	CASSPRSGIRTDTNYGYTF	TGTGCCAGCTCACCACGTTCTGGGATCCGGACCGATACTAACTATGGCTACACCTTC
.	.	TRBV6-5	TRBJ2-5	CASSYFGIQETQYF	TGTGCCAGCAGTTACTTCGGAATCCAAGAGACCCAGTACTTC
.	.	TRBV4-3	TRBJ2-2	CASSQVLGSGELFF	TGCGCCAGCAGCCAAGTGTTGGGGTCCGGGGAGCTGTTTTTT
.	.	TRBV5-1	TRBJ1-2	CASSGGDSDYGYTF	TGCGCCAGCAGTGGGGGCGATTCAGACTATGGCTACACCTTC
.	.	TRBV2	TRBJ2-2	CASSDPTDQINTGELFF	TGTGCCAGCAGTGATCCGACAGACCAAATAAACACCGGGGAGCTGTTTTTT
.	.	TRBV2	TRBJ2-1	CASSEERARYNEQFF	TGTGCCAGCAGTGAAGAGCGGGCCCGATACAATGAGCAGTTCTTC
.	.	TRBV29-1	TRBJ1-1	CSVAEAWNTEAFF	TGCAGCGTTGCAGAGGCGTGGAACACTGAAGCTTTCTTT
.	.	TRBV6-6	TRBJ2-7	CASSYSSSYEQYF	TGTGCCAGCAGTTACAGTAGCTCCTACGAGCAGTACTTC
once	.	TRBV11-1	TRBJ2-1	CASSPRDAAYNEQFF	TGTGCCAGCAGCCCCCGGGACGCAGCCTACAATGAGCAGTTCTTC
.	.	TRBV7-9	TRBJ2-5	CASSSPGGQETQYF	TGTGCCAGCAGCTCCCCTGGGGGCCAAGAGACCCAGTACTTC
few	.	TRBV11-1	TRBJ1-3	CASTPFSRASGNTIYF	TGTGCCAGCACTCCATTTTCCAGGGCATCCGGAAACACCATATATTTT
.	.	TRBV3-1/TRBV3-2	TRBJ1-1	CASSQDVRARGNTEAFF	TGTGCCAGCAGCCAAGACGTCCGAGCCCGGGGGAACACTGAAGCTTTCTTT
.	.	TRBV6-5	TRBJ2-7	CASSYSAQPSYEQYF	TGTGCCAGCAGTTACTCTGCTCAGCCTTCCTACGAGCAGTACTTC
.	.	TRBV30	TRBJ2-1	CAWRDSSYNEQFF	TGTGCCTGGAGGGACAGCTCCTACAATGAGCAGTTCTTC
.	TRBD1	TRBV5-8	TRBJ1-5	CASSISGTGFLSNQPQHF	TGTGCCAGCAGCATTTCCGGGACAGGGTTTTTAAGCAATCAGCCCCAGCATTTT
.	TRBD2	TRBV6-2/TRBV6-3	TRBJ2-7	CASSYTSGAYEQYF	TGTGCCAGCAGTTATACTAGCGGGGCCTACGAGCAGTACTTC
once	.	TRBV7-2	TRBJ2-4	CASSLVSGYKNIQYF	TGTGCCAGCAGCTTAGTTTCAGGGTACAAAAACATTCAGTACTTC
medium-sized	.	TRBV9	TRBJ1-2	CASRRDDWGYTF	TGTGCCAGCAGAAGAGACGACTGGGGCTACACCTTC